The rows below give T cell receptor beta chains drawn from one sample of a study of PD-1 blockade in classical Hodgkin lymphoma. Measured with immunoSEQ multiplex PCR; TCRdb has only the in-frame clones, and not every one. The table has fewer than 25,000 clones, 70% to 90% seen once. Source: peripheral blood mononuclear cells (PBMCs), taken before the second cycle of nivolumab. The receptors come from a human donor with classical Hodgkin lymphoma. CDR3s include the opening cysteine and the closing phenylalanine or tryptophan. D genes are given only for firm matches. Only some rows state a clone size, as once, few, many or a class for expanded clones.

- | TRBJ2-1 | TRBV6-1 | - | TGTGCCAGCAGTGCTGGAGGGGGGGAGTCCTACAATGAGCAGTTCTTC | CASSAGGGESYNEQFF
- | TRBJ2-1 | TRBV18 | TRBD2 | TGTGCCAGCTCACCCCAGGGCGGGGGGCCCTACAATGAGCAGTTCTTC | CASSPQGGGPYNEQFF
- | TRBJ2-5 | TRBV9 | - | TGTGCCAGCAGCGCCCTCCGAGGGCTGGGGCTTCAAGAGACCCAGTACTTC | CASSALRGLGLQETQYF
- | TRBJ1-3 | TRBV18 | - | TGTGCCAGCTCACGGGGGCACGGACCCTCTGGAAACACCATATATTTT | CASSRGHGPSGNTIYF
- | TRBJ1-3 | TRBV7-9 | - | TGTGCCAGCAGCTTAGAGAGGCTCCTAGGAAACACCATATATTTT | CASSLERLLGNTIYF
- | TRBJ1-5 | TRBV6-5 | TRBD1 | TGTGCCAGCAAACGAACAGGGGCGAAGGGGCAGCCCCAGCATTTT | CASKRTGAKGQPQHF
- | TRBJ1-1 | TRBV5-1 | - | TGCGCCAGCAGCTTGGATCCGAACACTGAAGCTTTCTTT | CASSLDPNTEAFF
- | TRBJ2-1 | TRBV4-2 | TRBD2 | TGTGCCAGCAGCCCCGTTTCTAGCGGGGGTTACAATGAGCAGTTCTTC | CASSPVSSGGYNEQFF
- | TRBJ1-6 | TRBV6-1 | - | TGTGCCAGCAGTCTGTTCTCCTATAATTCACCCCTCCACTTT | CASSLFSYNSPLHF
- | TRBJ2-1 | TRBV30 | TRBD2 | TGTGCCTGGGTGAGGAGACCTCTAGCGGGGGTGAACAATGAGCAGTTCTTC | CAWVRRPLAGVNNEQFF
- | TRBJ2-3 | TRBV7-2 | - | TGTGCCAGCAGGTACGGAGCCACAGATACGCAGTATTTT | CASRYGATDTQYF
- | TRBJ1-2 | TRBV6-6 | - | TGTGCCAGCAGTCGAGATAACTATGGCTACACCTTC | CASSRDNYGYTF
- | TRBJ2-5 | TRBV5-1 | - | TGCGCCAGCAGCGTCCAACAGGGAGAGACCCAGTACTTC | CASSVQQGETQYF
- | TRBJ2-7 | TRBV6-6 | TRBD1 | TGTGCCAGTGGCTGGGACAGGGTCTACGAGCAGTACTTC | CASGWDRVYEQYF
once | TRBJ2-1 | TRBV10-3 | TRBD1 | TGTGCCATCAGTGACATAGGACAGGGTTATGAGCAGTTCTTC | CAISDIGQGYEQFF
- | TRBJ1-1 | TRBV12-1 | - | TGTGCCAGCAGCTTTGGGGTTAGTAAGGGATTAAGAGAGATGAACACTGAAGCTTTCTTT | CASSFGVSKGLREMNTEAFF
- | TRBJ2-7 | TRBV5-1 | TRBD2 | TGCGCCAGCAGCTTGGGCAGCGGGATGTCCTACGAGCAGTACTTC | CASSLGSGMSYEQYF
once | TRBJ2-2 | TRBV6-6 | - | TGTGCCAGCAGCCGCTCAGAACAAAGAGCCGGGGAGCTGTTTTTT | CASSRSEQRAGELFF
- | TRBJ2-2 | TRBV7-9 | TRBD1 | TGTGCCAGCGATACAGGGGTCGACACCGGGGAGCTGTTTTTT | CASDTGVDTGELFF
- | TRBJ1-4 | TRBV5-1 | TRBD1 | TGCGCCAGCAGCCAGGAGGGACAGGGAGCAACTAATGAAAAACTGTTTTTT | CASSQEGQGATNEKLFF
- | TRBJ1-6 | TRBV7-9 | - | TGTGCCAGCAGCTTAGCGTCACAAAATTCACCCCTCCACTTT | CASSLASQNSPLHF
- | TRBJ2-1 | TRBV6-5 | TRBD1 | TGTGCCAGCAGCCGCGACAGGGTCAATGAGCAGTTCTTC | CASSRDRVNEQFF
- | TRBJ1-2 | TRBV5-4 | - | TGTGCCAGCAGCTGGGCGATGAACTATGGCTACACCTTC | CASSWAMNYGYTF
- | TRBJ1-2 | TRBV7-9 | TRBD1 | TGTGCCAGCAGCCCACAGGGGACAGCTAACTATGGCTACACCTTC | CASSPQGTANYGYTF
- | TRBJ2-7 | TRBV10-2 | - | TGCGCCAGCCGGAGTCCGCGTATTGACGAGCAGTACTTC | CASRSPRIDEQYF
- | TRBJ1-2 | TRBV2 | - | TGTGCCAGCAGTGAGGGACGAAATGGCTACACCTTC | CASSEGRNGYTF
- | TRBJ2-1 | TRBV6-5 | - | TGTGCCAGCAGACGAAGACAGGAGGTTTACAATGAGCAGTTCTTC | CASRRRQEVYNEQFF
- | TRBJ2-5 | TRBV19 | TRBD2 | TGTGCCAGTAGTCGGACTAGCGGGGCAGGGTTGGAGACCCAGTACTTC | CASSRTSGAGLETQYF
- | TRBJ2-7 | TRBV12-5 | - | TGTGCTAGTGGTTTGGAGACAGGGGACTACCCCTACGAGCAGTACTTC | CASGLETGDYPYEQYF
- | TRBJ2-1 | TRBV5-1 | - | TGCGCCAGCAGCTTGGCCGAACCAGGGTCTTCTTACAATGAGCAGTTCTTC | CASSLAEPGSSYNEQFF
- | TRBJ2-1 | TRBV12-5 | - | TGTGCTAGTGGTTTTATAGCCGGGGGCTCCTACAATGAGCAGTTCTTC | CASGFIAGGSYNEQFF
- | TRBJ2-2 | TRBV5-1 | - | TGCGCCAGCAGCCCCCTACTCGACACCGGGGAGCTGTTTTTT | CASSPLLDTGELFF
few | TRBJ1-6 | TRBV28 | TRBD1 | TGTGCCAGCAGTTTTTCTCTAGGGGGCAATTCACCCCTCCACTTT | CASSFSLGGNSPLHF
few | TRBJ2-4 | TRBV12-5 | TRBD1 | TGTGCTAGTGGCTCCCCTAGGACAGGGCAACCCTCCTTC | CASGSPRTGQPSF
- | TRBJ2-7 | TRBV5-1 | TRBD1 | TGCGCCAGCAGCGTCGGGACAGGGGGCTCCTACGAGCAGTACTTC | CASSVGTGGSYEQYF
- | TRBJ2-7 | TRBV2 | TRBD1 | TGTGCCAGCAGCAGAGGGACAGGGGCTTCCTACGAGCAGTACTTC | CASSRGTGASYEQYF
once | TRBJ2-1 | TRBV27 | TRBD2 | TGTGCCAGCAGTTTATCTGGGACTAGCTCCTACAATGAGCAGTTCTTC | CASSLSGTSSYNEQFF
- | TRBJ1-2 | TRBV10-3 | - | TGTGCCATCAGTGAGCCTCGATTCTTCCAACATGGCTACACCTTC | CAISEPRFFQHGYTF
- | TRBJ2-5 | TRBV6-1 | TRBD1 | TGTGCCAGCAGTCCCAGACAGGGACAAGAGACCCAGTACTTC | CASSPRQGQETQYF
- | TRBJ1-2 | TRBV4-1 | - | TGCGCCAGCTCGCGAGACTCTGGCTACACCTTC | CASSRDSGYTF